The rows below give T cell receptor beta chains drawn from one sample of a study of T cells in Graves' hyperthyroidism and ophthalmopathy. From the multiplex PCR reads, TCRdb called clonotypes with MiXCR, one entry per CDR3 protein. The sample shows about 350,000 distinct CDR3 sequences, 19% of them seen only once. The sample taken for sequencing was blood. The receptors stem from a woman in her late teens or twenties with Graves' hyperthyroidism. The CDR3 runs from the conserved cysteine through the conserved F or W. The order of the fields is D gene, clone size, V gene, J gene, CDR3 protein, CDR3 DNA. D genes are given only for firm matches. Rows give clone size only sometimes, using once, few, many, or a class for an expanded clone.

>TRBD2|many|TRBV20-1|TRBJ2-7
CSAFLAGGGSYEQYF
TGCAGTGCTTTCCTAGCGGGAGGGGGTTCCTACGAGCAGTACTTC
>-|many|TRBV20-1|TRBJ2-5
CSARDARGETQYF
TGCAGTGCTAGAGACGCTAGGGGAGAGACCCAGTACTTC
>-|few|TRBV3-1|TRBJ2-7
CASSAQQAGQPYF
TGTGCCAGCAGCGCACAGCAGGCCGGCCAGCCGTACTTC
>-|many|TRBV6-1|TRBJ2-7
CASSEKLRDEQYF
TGTGCCAGCAGTGAAAAATTACGGGACGAGCAGTACTTC
>-|-|TRBV6-5|TRBJ1-1
CASSYSTPGLNTEAFF
TGTGCCAGCAGTTACTCAACCCCGGGCCTAAACACTGAAGCTTTCTTT
>-|many|TRBV5-1|TRBJ1-5
CASSIRVGQPQHF
TGCGCCAGCAGCATCAGGGTGGGCCAGCCCCAGCATTTT
>TRBD1|-|TRBV6-5|TRBJ1-2
CASSYSTGRLYGYTF
TGTGCCAGCAGTTACTCGACAGGGCGACTCTATGGCTACACCTTC
>-|many|TRBV7-2|TRBJ1-5
CASSFLEIMGEPQHF
TGTGCCAGCAGCTTTTTGGAGATAATGGGGGAGCCCCAGCATTTT
>-|many|TRBV5-1|TRBJ1-1
CASSRTPVGGTNTEAFF
TGCGCCAGCAGCCGCACCCCGGTGGGGGGTACGAACACTGAAGCTTTCTTT
>TRBD2|many|TRBV3-1|TRBJ2-7
CASSHDGLAGGYEQYF
TGTGCCAGCAGCCACGACGGACTAGCGGGGGGCTACGAGCAGTACTTC
>-|many|TRBV28|TRBJ1-3
CASTGQFSGNTIYF
TGTGCCAGCACGGGCCAATTCTCTGGAAACACCATATATTTT
>-|many|TRBV5-1|TRBJ1-1
CASSFGTQNTEAFF
TGCGCCAGCAGCTTTGGGACACAAAACACTGAAGCTTTCTTT